The rows below give T cell receptor beta chains drawn from one sample of a study of regulatory T cells in long-lasting Graves disease. MiXCR, applied by TCRdb to the multiplex PCR reads, yields one record per CDR3 protein. The sample has approximately 250,000 distinct CDR3 sequences; around 20% are singletons. The sequenced sample was peripheral blood mononuclear cells (PBMCs), obtained at new diagnosis, from a patient treated with antithyroid drugs. These receptors were taken from a female donor with Graves disease. The CDR3 runs from the conserved cysteine through the conserved F or W. The D gene is left open where the match is weak. Clone size appears in some rows only: once, few, many, or a class for an expanded clone.

D: -; V: TRBV20-1; size: -; J: TRBJ2-3; CDR3: CSAYSDTITDTQYF; DNA: TGCAGTGCTTACTCAGACACCATCACAGATACGCAGTATTTT
D: -; V: TRBV7-2; size: -; J: TRBJ1-5; CDR3: CASSLSSTAVSNQPQHF; DNA: TGTGCCAGCAGCTTATCATCGACAGCCGTTAGCAATCAGCCCCAGCATTTT
D: TRBD2; V: TRBV29-1; size: many; J: TRBJ2-7; CDR3: CSVGVIGRPHEQYF; DNA: TGCAGCGTTGGGGTTATCGGGAGGCCCCACGAGCAGTACTTC
D: -; V: TRBV29-1; size: many; J: TRBJ2-3; CDR3: CSVEGQSSTDTQYF; DNA: TGCAGCGTTGAAGGACAGTCCTCCACAGATACGCAGTATTTT
D: -; V: TRBV3-1; size: few; J: TRBJ1-2; CDR3: CASSPVSYFGYTF; DNA: TGTGCCAGCAGCCCCGTTTCTTACTTCGGCTACACCTTC
D: -; V: TRBV2; size: many; J: TRBJ1-6; CDR3: CASSVLRVGGSPLHF; DNA: TGTGCCAGCAGTGTGCTCAGGGTTGGGGGATCACCCCTCCACTTT
D: -; V: TRBV11-2; size: many; J: TRBJ2-3; CDR3: CASSPRAVADTQYF; DNA: TGTGCCAGCAGCCCAAGGGCCGTCGCAGATACGCAGTATTTT
D: TRBD2; V: TRBV9; size: -; J: TRBJ2-7; CDR3: CASSVEGTSGRLQYF; DNA: TGTGCCAGCAGCGTAGAGGGGACTAGCGGGAGATTACAGTACTTC
D: -; V: TRBV10-3; size: many; J: TRBJ2-2; CDR3: CAISDTTGPGELFF; DNA: TGTGCCATCAGTGATACTACAGGGCCCGGGGAGCTGTTTTTT
D: -; V: TRBV7-8; size: -; J: TRBJ1-2; CDR3: CASSRLEGDGYGYTF; DNA: TGTGCCAGCAGCCGCTTGGAGGGGGATGGCTATGGCTACACCTTC
D: TRBD2; V: TRBV5-1; size: many; J: TRBJ2-1; CDR3: CASSLAGEFNNEQFF; DNA: TGCGCCAGCAGCTTAGCGGGAGAGTTTAACAATGAGCAGTTCTTC
D: -; V: TRBV24-1; size: many; J: TRBJ2-7; CDR3: CATSDLRGAGTTTYEQYF; DNA: TGTGCCACCAGTGATTTGCGTGGGGCGGGTACCACCACCTACGAGCAGTACTTC
D: -; V: TRBV9; size: -; J: TRBJ2-2; CDR3: CASRVSETGELFF; DNA: TGTGCCAGCCGCGTAAGCGAGACCGGGGAGCTGTTTTTT
D: -; V: TRBV12-3/TRBV12-4; size: once; J: TRBJ1-1; CDR3: CASSLSPFRLDTEAFF; DNA: TGTGCCAGCAGTTTAAGCCCTTTCCGTCTGGACACTGAAGCTTTCTTT
D: -; V: TRBV19; size: -; J: TRBJ2-2; CDR3: CASSLEARLGELFF; DNA: TGTGCCAGCAGCTTAGAGGCCCGTCTCGGGGAGCTGTTTTTT
D: TRBD1; V: TRBV7-3; size: many; J: TRBJ1-6; CDR3: CASSPDRERGSPLHF; DNA: TGTGCCAGCAGCCCGGACAGGGAGAGAGGGTCACCCCTCCACTTT
D: -; V: TRBV7-8; size: few; J: TRBJ2-3; CDR3: CASSNSPDTQYF; DNA: TGTGCCAGCAGCAATTCCCCAGATACGCAGTATTTT
D: TRBD2; V: TRBV5-4; size: once; J: TRBJ2-2; CDR3: CASKRGGRAEGTGELFF; DNA: TGTGCCAGCAAAAGGGGCGGGAGGGCCGAGGGAACCGGGGAGCTGTTTTTT
D: TRBD1; V: TRBV7-3; size: -; J: TRBJ2-5; CDR3: CASSFGTGGRETQYF; DNA: TGTGCCAGCAGCTTTGGGACAGGGGGTCGGGAGACCCAGTACTTC
D: TRBD1; V: TRBV11-2; size: many; J: TRBJ1-6; CDR3: CASSSTGGPASSYNSPLHF; DNA: TGTGCCAGCAGCTCCACAGGGGGCCCGGCGAGCTCCTATAATTCACCCCTCCACTTT
D: -; V: TRBV28; size: many; J: TRBJ2-4; CDR3: CASSLSVLAKNIQYF; DNA: TGTGCCAGCAGTTTATCAGTCCTAGCCAAAAACATTCAGTACTTC
D: -; V: TRBV9; size: many; J: TRBJ2-1; CDR3: CASSVVGTPAYNEQFF; DNA: TGTGCCAGCAGCGTAGTAGGGACCCCAGCCTACAATGAGCAGTTCTTC
D: -; V: TRBV7-9; size: many; J: TRBJ1-4; CDR3: CASSLGRGEKLFF; DNA: TGTGCCAGCAGCTTGGGGCGCGGTGAAAAACTGTTTTTT
D: TRBD1; V: TRBV12-3/TRBV12-4; size: many; J: TRBJ2-7; CDR3: CASSLDRVRQYF; DNA: TGTGCCAGCAGTCTGGACAGGGTAAGGCAGTACTTC
D: TRBD1; V: TRBV10-3; size: many; J: TRBJ1-2; CDR3: CAISERDRGRDYGYTF; DNA: TGTGCCATCAGTGAGCGAGACAGGGGGCGAGACTATGGCTACACCTTC
D: -; V: TRBV10-3; size: many; J: TRBJ2-7; CDR3: CAISTTGKGYEQYF; DNA: TGTGCCATCAGTACAACGGGGAAAGGGTACGAGCAGTACTTC
D: TRBD1; V: TRBV15; size: few; J: TRBJ2-1; CDR3: CATSTDRVNEQFF; DNA: TGTGCCACCAGCACGGACAGGGTCAATGAGCAGTTCTTC
D: -; V: TRBV28; size: many; J: TRBJ1-2; CDR3: CASSFLGRAGDGYTF; DNA: TGTGCCAGCAGTTTTTTGGGCAGGGCTGGGGATGGCTACACCTTC
D: -; V: TRBV27; size: many; J: TRBJ2-1; CDR3: CASSLSGAHYNEQFF; DNA: TGTGCCAGCAGTTTATCAGGGGCCCATTACAATGAGCAGTTCTTC
D: -; V: TRBV12-5; size: many; J: TRBJ2-3; CDR3: CASGPTDTQYF; DNA: TGTGCTAGTGGACCCACAGATACGCAGTATTTT
D: TRBD2; V: TRBV19; size: many; J: TRBJ2-7; CDR3: CASSPRLAGALYEQYF; DNA: TGTGCCAGTAGTCCACGACTAGCGGGGGCCCTCTACGAGCAGTACTTC
D: -; V: TRBV7-2; size: many; J: TRBJ1-2; CDR3: CASSFQGLDGYTF; DNA: TGTGCCAGCAGCTTCCAGGGCCTAGACGGCTACACCTTC
D: TRBD1; V: TRBV6-2/TRBV6-3; size: many; J: TRBJ1-2; CDR3: CASSRQGINYGYTF; DNA: TGTGCCAGCAGTCGACAGGGGATTAACTATGGCTACACCTTC
D: TRBD2; V: TRBV10-3; size: many; J: TRBJ2-5; CDR3: CAISEAGVEETQYF; DNA: TGTGCCATCAGTGAAGCGGGAGTAGAAGAGACCCAGTACTTC
D: TRBD2; V: TRBV7-9; size: many; J: TRBJ2-5; CDR3: CASSALAGVETQYF; DNA: TGTGCCAGCAGCGCTCTAGCGGGAGTTGAGACCCAGTACTTC
D: TRBD2; V: TRBV20-1; size: many; J: TRBJ2-1; CDR3: CSATPSGNEQFF; DNA: TGCAGTGCCACCCCTAGCGGCAATGAGCAGTTCTTC
D: -; V: TRBV9; size: -; J: TRBJ2-5; CDR3: CASSVGEVGETHYF; DNA: TGTGCCAGCAGCGTAGGGGAGGTTGGTGAGACCCATTACTTC
D: -; V: TRBV20-1; size: many; J: TRBJ2-5; CDR3: CSARGKLETQYF; DNA: TGCAGTGCTAGGGGGAAGTTAGAGACCCAGTACTTC
D: TRBD1; V: TRBV19; size: many; J: TRBJ1-5; CDR3: CASSMTGGSNQPQHF; DNA: TGTGCCAGTAGTATGACAGGGGGAAGCAATCAGCCCCAGCATTTT
D: TRBD2; V: TRBV24-1; size: many; J: TRBJ2-1; CDR3: CATSDALARTNNEQFF; DNA: TGTGCCACCAGTGATGCACTAGCGCGCACGAACAATGAGCAGTTCTTC
D: -; V: TRBV19; size: few; J: TRBJ1-2; CDR3: CASSIEAGTTNYGYTF; DNA: TGTGCCAGTAGTATAGAGGCGGGAACTACTAACTATGGCTACACCTTC
D: -; V: TRBV7-2; size: many; J: TRBJ2-7; CDR3: CASSLRGGTGAYEQYF; DNA: TGTGCCAGCAGCTTAAGAGGGGGTACAGGAGCCTACGAGCAGTACTTC
D: -; V: TRBV29-1; size: few; J: TRBJ2-1; CDR3: CSVSPALGNEQFF; DNA: TGCAGCGTTTCCCCCGCCCTGGGGAATGAGCAGTTCTTC
D: -; V: TRBV6-5; size: many; J: TRBJ2-7; CDR3: CASSYSSGPSYEQYF; DNA: TGTGCCAGCAGTTACTCCAGCGGCCCCTCCTACGAGCAGTACTTC
D: TRBD2; V: TRBV20-1; size: -; J: TRBJ2-7; CDR3: CSASLAGNYEQYF; DNA: TGCAGTGCTTCCCTAGCGGGAAACTACGAGCAGTACTTC
D: -; V: TRBV7-6; size: many; J: TRBJ2-7; CDR3: CASSPIEGGTYEQYF; DNA: TGTGCCAGCAGCCCCATAGAAGGGGGGACCTACGAGCAGTACTTC
D: -; V: TRBV27; size: many; J: TRBJ1-3; CDR3: CASSSGEAGNTIYF; DNA: TGTGCCAGCAGTTCCGGGGAGGCCGGAAACACCATATATTTT
D: TRBD2; V: TRBV12-3/TRBV12-4; size: many; J: TRBJ2-2; CDR3: CASRRLANTGELFF; DNA: TGTGCCAGCAGGCGACTAGCAAACACCGGGGAGCTGTTTTTT
D: -; V: TRBV15; size: many; J: TRBJ1-2; CDR3: CATSRLIPGWGYTF; DNA: TGTGCCACCAGCAGACTAATACCAGGCTGGGGCTACACCTTC
D: -; V: TRBV7-9; size: many; J: TRBJ1-1; CDR3: CASTIGLTEAFF; DNA: TGTGCCAGCACCATTGGGTTGACTGAAGCTTTCTTT
D: -; V: TRBV5-1; size: many; J: TRBJ1-1; CDR3: CASSPQGGRDTEAFF; DNA: TGCGCCAGCAGCCCCCAAGGGGGTCGTGACACTGAAGCTTTCTTT
D: -; V: TRBV11-2; size: -; J: TRBJ2-5; CDR3: CASSLDYGGMQETQYF; DNA: TGTGCCAGCAGCTTGGACTACGGGGGAATGCAAGAGACCCAGTACTTC
D: TRBD1; V: TRBV7-8; size: many; J: TRBJ1-3; CDR3: CASSFLTGAGNTIYF; DNA: TGTGCCAGCAGCTTCCTGACAGGGGCTGGAAACACCATATATTTT